This passage covers 24 T cell receptor beta chains from one sample sequenced in a study of cytomegalovirus exposure and HLA in healthy donors. Repertoires were generated with immunoSEQ multiplex PCR, while TCRdb's copy carries only in-frame clones and drops some. The sample contains 150,000 to 160,000 clones, approximately 86% of which appear only once. The specimen sequenced was PBMCs. These receptors were collected from a man aged 18 to 30 in good health and CMV-seropositive.

The CDR3 region has the DNA TGTGCCAGCTCTCCGGGACTAGCGGGAGCCTACGAGCAGTACTTC. This codes for CASSPGLAGAYEQYF. This chain joins TRBV18 and TRBJ2-7, with 14 bases that match TRBD2. V lost 6 bases, J lost 2 bases, and 3 bases stayed unmatched. CDR1 and CDR2 (germline): KGHSH, LQKENI. The CDR3 sequence is 15 residues long.

V usage is TRBV4-2 and J usage is TRBJ1-2, with D possibly matching TRBD1 (6 bases). The CDR3 is 18 residues long. Germline CDR1 LGHNA, CDR2 YNFKEQ. V lost 0 bases, J lost 0 bases, and 17 bases lay in between. CDR3 protein: CASSQDSPRTAPNYGYTF. The DNA for the CDR3 is TGTGCCAGCAGCCAAGATTCCCCAAGGACAGCCCCTAACTATGGCTACACCTTC.

This clone has a handful of counts. The rearrangement uses TRBV12-5 and TRBJ2-3; 10 nucleotides agree with TRBD2. The germline V gene encodes CDR1 LGHNT and CDR2 FRNRAP. The CDR3 has 17 residues. V shed 3 bases, J shed 1 base, and the junction held 7 bases outside the gene matches. Here the CDR3 reads CASGFRLAGEGTDTQYF. In nucleotides, the CDR3 is TGTGCTAGTGGTTTTCGGCTAGCGGGAGAAGGCACAGATACGCAGTATTTT. Full variable domain (missing parts from reference TRBV12-5 and TRBJ2-3): DARVTQTPRHKVTEMGQEVTMRCQPILGHNTVFWYRQTMMQGLELLAYFRNRAPLDDSGMPKDRFSAEMPDATLATLKIQPSEPRDSAVYFCASGFRLAGEGTDTQYFGPGTRLTVL.

V and J are TRBV11-3 and TRBJ1-2, with TRBD1 matching 7 bases. Germline CDR1 reads SGHNT; CDR2 reads YENEEA. This CDR3 spans 15 amino acids. V dropped 1 base and J dropped 4; count of bases not matched to a gene: 6. The CDR3 reads CASSLAEGAGYGYTF. The CDR3 region has the DNA TGTGCCAGCAGCTTAGCGGAGGGGGCGGGCTATGGCTACACCTTC.

The chain employs TRBV18 and TRBJ2-2, with 7 bases lining up with TRBD1. Germline V gene data show CDR1 as KGHSH and CDR2 as LQKENI. Trimming at V came to 6 bases and at J to 7 bases, leaving 11 bases not matched to a gene. This CDR3 spans 15 amino acids. The CDR3 here is CASSPNRQGGGELFF. CDR3 nucleotide sequence: TGTGCCAGCTCTCCCAACCGACAGGGCGGCGGGGAGCTGTTTTTT.

The rearrangement links TRBV5-1 to TRBJ2-2, with D perhaps TRBD1 (6 bases). This CDR3 region has 14 residues. Trimming took off 2 bases at V and 2 bases at J, with 7 bases between the two ends. The germline CDR1 and CDR2 sequences are SGHRS and YFSETQ. The CDR3 DNA reads as TGCGCCAGCAGCTTACAGGGAAACACCGGGGAGCTGTTTTTT. As protein: CASSLQGNTGELFF. Variable domain in full (rest from reference TRBV5-1 and TRBJ2-2): KAGVTQTPRYLIKTRGQQVTLSCSPISGHRSVSWYQQTPGQGLQFLFEYFSETQRNKGNFPGRFSGRQFSNSRSEMNVSTLELGDSALYLCASSLQGNTGELFFGEGSRLTVL.

V and J are TRBV5-4 and TRBJ2-1, with a weak D call TRBD1 (5 bases). The germline V and J ends were trimmed by 0 bases and 9 bases, with 10 bases remaining between them. CDR1 and CDR2 (germline): SGHNT, YYREEE (reference sequence). This CDR3 is 13 amino acids long. CDR3 amino acids: CASSLGGSSEQFF. CDR3 nucleotides: TGTGCCAGCAGCTTGGGGGGCTCGTCTGAGCAGTTCTTC.

The chain employs TRBV5-6 and TRBJ1-5; TRBD1 is a possible D gene (6 bases). The germline CDR1 and CDR2 sequences are SGHDT and YYEEEE. The CDR3 sequence is 12 residues long. V was shortened by 3 bases and J by 5 bases, with 6 bases between the two germline ends. The CDR3 coding sequence is TGTGCCAGCAGCTCAGGGGATCAGCCCCAGCATTTT. Translation: CASSSGDQPQHF. The full variable domain, rest sourced from reference TRBV5-6 and TRBJ1-5, is DAGVTQSPTHLIKTRGQQVTLRCSPKSGHDTVSWYQQALGQGPQFIFQYYEEEERQRGNFPDRFSGHQFPNYSSELNVNALLLGDSALYLCASSSGDQPQHFGDGTRLSIL.

The chain couples TRBV6-5 to TRBJ1-4; 9 bases map to TRBD1. Looked up from germline, CDR1 is MNHEY and CDR2 is SVGAGI. The CDR3 contains 14 residues. Germline trimming cut 5 bases from V and 7 bases from J; bases unmatched to any gene: 5. This CDR3 reads CASSSGTGREKLFF. In DNA, the CDR3 is TGTGCCAGCAGTAGCGGGACAGGGCGTGAAAAACTGTTTTTT.

In DNA form, the CDR3 reads TGTGCCAGCAACAGCGGGACTCTATTACAAGAGACCCAGTACTTC. It specifies CASNSGTLLQETQYF. The genes are TRBV19 and TRBJ2-5; 7 bases map to TRBD2. CDR3 length: 15 residues. The trim removed 9 bases at V and 2 bases at J, leaving 12 bases unmatched. CDR1 is LNHDA and CDR2 is SQIVND in the germline V gene (reference sequence).

The V and J genes are TRBV11-1 and TRBJ2-2, with 9 nucleotides matching TRBD2. Germline CDR1 reads SGHAT; CDR2 reads FQDESV (reference sequence). Germline trimming cut 1 base from V and 7 bases from J; bases unmatched to any gene: 10. The CDR3 is 17 amino acids. The CDR3 loop reads CASSLVLAGVLLGELFF. The CDR3 DNA follows: TGTGCCAGCAGCTTAGTATTAGCGGGAGTTCTCCTCGGGGAGCTGTTTTTT.

This clone was observed a few times. The chain combines TRBV18 with TRBJ1-2, with 7 bases identical to TRBD1. The CDR3 sequence is 13 residues long. V was pared by 5 bases and J by 3 bases, with 3 bases of the junction left unmatched. Per germline, CDR1 KGHSH and CDR2 LQKENI. CDR3 sequence (DNA): TGTGCCAGCTCAAGGACAGGCGACTATGGCTACACCTTC. Residues: CASSRTGDYGYTF.

V and J are TRBV7-2 and TRBJ2-3; possible D gene TRBD1, 5 bases. The CDR3 is 15 amino acids. Between the trimmed V and J ends, which lost 1 base and 0 bases, there was a span of 8 bases. The germline V gene has CDR1 SGHTA and CDR2 FQGNSA. The CDR3 bases are TGTGCCAGCAGCTTAGGCAGGGCGAGCACAGATACGCAGTATTTT. Encoded protein: CASSLGRASTDTQYF.

This chain connects TRBV6-5 to TRBJ1-2; TRBD1 aligns across 7 bases. The CDR3 sequence is 14 residues long. J lost 4 bases, V lost 7 bases, and 9 bases had no gene match. Germline V lookup: CDR1 MNHEY, CDR2 SVGAGI. The CDR3 DNA sequence: TGTGCCAGCACCCAGGGGGTAAGACCCTATGGCTACACCTTC. Residues: CASTQGVRPYGYTF.

This chain connects TRBV5-1 to TRBJ1-1, with a possible D match to TRBD1 (5 bases). With 0 bases removed from V and 4 bases from J, the gap between germline ends came to 10 bases. Germline values: CDR1 SGHRS, CDR2 YFSETQ. The CDR3 consists of 14 residues. The CDR3 DNA sequence: TGCGCCAGCAGCTTGGAGCAGGGCTTCACTGAAGCTTTCTTT. Translation: CASSLEQGFTEAFF.

This clone was seen a few times. The V and J genes are TRBV19 and TRBJ2-7; perhaps TRBD1 as D (5 bases). V was pared by 9 bases and J by 2 bases, with 17 bases between. CDR1 LNHDA and CDR2 SQIVND come from the germline V gene (reference sequence). The CDR3 runs to 14 residues. DNA for the CDR3: TGTGCCAGCAGTCCCTCGGACAATCCCTACGAGCAGTACTTC. Its translation is CASSPSDNPYEQYF. The entire variable domain, with the rest obtained from reference TRBV19 and TRBJ2-7, is as follows: DGGITQSPKYLFRKEGQNVTLSCEQNLNHDAMYWYRQDPGQGLRLIYYSQIVNDFQKGDIAEGYSVSREKKESFPLTVTSAQKNPTAFYLCASSPSDNPYEQYFGPGTRLTVT.

V gene TRBV27 combines with J gene TRBJ2-6; D gene ambiguous. There are 14 residues in the CDR3. CDR1 and CDR2 from the germline V gene are MNHEY and SMNVEV (reference sequence). V was pared by 2 bases and J by 3 bases, with 5 bases between. CDR3 region: CASSLLSGANVLTF. CDR3 nucleotide sequence: TGTGCCAGCAGTTTACTAAGTGGGGCCAACGTCCTGACTTTC.

The chain combines TRBV5-4 with TRBJ1-2, with 10 bases that match TRBD1. CDR1 and CDR2 from the germline V gene are SGHNT and YYREEE (reference sequence). Trimming took 4 bases from V and 5 from J; bases not matched to a gene: 8. The CDR3 length is 15 residues. CDR3 nucleotide sequence: TGTGCCAGCAGCCCAGGGACAGGGGAGGGGTATGGCTACACCTTC. Translated, it gives CASSPGTGEGYGYTF. The complete variable domain, with remaining parts taken from reference TRBV5-4 and TRBJ1-2, reads ETGVTQSPTHLIKTRGQQVTLRCSSQSGHNTVSWYQQALGQGPQFIFQYYREEENGRGNFPPRFSGLQFPNYSSELNVNALELDDSALYLCASSPGTGEGYGYTFGSGTRLTVV.

This chain connects TRBV19 to TRBJ2-7; 11 bases map to TRBD2. The CDR3 loop spans 14 amino acids. Germline CDR1 is LNHDA and CDR2 is SQIVND (reference sequence). V shed 4 bases, J shed 3 bases, and the junction held 2 bases outside the gene matches. Here the CDR3 DNA reads TGTGCCAGTAGTACGGGGACTAGCGGCTACGAGCAGTACTTC. Translating it yields CASSTGTSGYEQYF.

This rearrangement joins TRBV5-5 to TRBJ2-6; 7 bases are a match to TRBD2. The length of the CDR3 is 16 residues. CDR1 is SGHKS and CDR2 is YYEKEE in the germline V gene (reference sequence). Unmatched junction bases numbered 7, after V lost 4 bases and J lost 3 bases. DNA for the CDR3: TGTGCCAGCAGCAGCCTTGGCGGGGGTGGGGCCAACGTCCTGACTTTC. As protein: CASSSLGGGGANVLTF.

The gene calls are TRBV6-5 and TRBJ1-3; D perhaps matches TRBD1 (5 bases). Germline V gene sequence: CDR1 MNHEY, CDR2 SVGAGI. The V end was cut by 7 bases, the J end by 4 bases, with 14 bases between. This CDR3 spans 14 amino acids. Here the CDR3 reads CASTGMSSGNTIYF. The DNA of the CDR3 is TGTGCCAGCACAGGGATGTCTTCGGGAAACACCATATATTTT.

The V and J genes are TRBV30 and TRBJ1-4; tentative D call: TRBD1 (6 bases). Trimming removed 0 bases from V and 7 bases from J, with 12 bases in between. The germline V gene has CDR1 GTSNPN and CDR2 SVGIG (reference sequence). The CDR3 spans 14 residues. The CDR3, as DNA: TGTGCCTGGAGTGTTGTCGGCAGGGGTGAAAAACTGTTTTTT. It specifies CAWSVVGRGEKLFF.

The V gene is TRBV2, the J gene TRBJ2-5, with 9 bases aligning to TRBD1. This CDR3 is built from 16 residues. The V and J ends lost 7 bases and 2 bases, in that order; junction bases with no gene match: 11. The V gene's germline CDR1 is SNHLY and CDR2 FYNNEI. The CDR3 DNA sequence: TGTGCCAGCACCAGGTATCCGACAGGGGGTCAAGAGACCCAGTACTTC. Its protein is CASTRYPTGGQETQYF.

This rearrangement joins TRBV7-3 to TRBJ2-1; 10 nucleotides align to TRBD2. CDR1 and CDR2 (germline): SGHTA, FQGTGA. The CDR3 extends over 15 amino acids. J was trimmed by 4 bases and V by 5 bases; bases with no gene match: 5. The CDR3, as DNA: TGTGCCAGCAGCCCCCAGCGGGGGGGGTACAATGAGCAGTTCTTC. This encodes CASSPQRGGYNEQFF. Full variable domain (missing parts from reference TRBV7-3 and TRBJ2-1): GAGVSQTPSNKVTEKGKYVELRCDPISGHTALYWYRQSLGQGPEFLIYFQGTGAADDSGLPNDRFFAVRPEGSVSTLKIQRTERGDSAVYLCASSPQRGGYNEQFFGPGTRLTVL.